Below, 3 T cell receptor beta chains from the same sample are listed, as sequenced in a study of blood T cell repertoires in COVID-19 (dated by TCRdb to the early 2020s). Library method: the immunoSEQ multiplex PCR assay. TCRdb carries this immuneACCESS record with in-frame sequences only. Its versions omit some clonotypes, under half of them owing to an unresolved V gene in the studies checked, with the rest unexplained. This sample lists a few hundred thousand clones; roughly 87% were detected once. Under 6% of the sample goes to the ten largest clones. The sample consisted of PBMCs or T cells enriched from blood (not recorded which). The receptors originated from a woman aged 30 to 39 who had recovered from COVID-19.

The CDR3: CASSAPGPYGYTF. For the CDR3, the DNA is TGTGCCAGCAGTGCCCCAGGTCCCTATGGCTACACCTTC. This rearrangement joins TRBV25-1 to TRBJ1-2, with D unresolved. V was pared by 4 bases and J by 4 bases, with 10 bases between. Per the germline V gene, CDR1 is MGHDK and CDR2 is SYGVNS. The CDR3 has 13 residues.

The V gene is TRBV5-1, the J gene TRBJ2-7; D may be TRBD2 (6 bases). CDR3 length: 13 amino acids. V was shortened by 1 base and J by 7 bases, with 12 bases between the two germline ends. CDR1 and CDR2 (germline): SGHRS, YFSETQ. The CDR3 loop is CASSLLDGREQYF. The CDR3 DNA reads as TGCGCCAGCAGCTTGCTCGACGGGAGAGAGCAGTACTTC.

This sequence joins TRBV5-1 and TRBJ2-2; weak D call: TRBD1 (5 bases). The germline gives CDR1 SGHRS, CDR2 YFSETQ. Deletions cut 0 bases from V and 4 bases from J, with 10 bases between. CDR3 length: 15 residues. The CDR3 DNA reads TGCGCCAGCAGCTTGGGGGGCGTGGGCACCGGGGAGCTGTTTTTT. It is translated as CASSLGGVGTGELFF.